What follows is one TCR beta chain and its context. The antigen is undetermined. This sample was included in a study of vaccination and CD4 T cells after COVID-19. Treatment noted: roughly ten-day PBMC culture with coronavirus spike peptide pools or control peptides (ViraFEST assay). ViraFEST used peptide pools to expand antigen-specific T cells and subsequently sequenced their TCRs. Healthy recipients of vaccination lacked prior SARS-CoV-2 infection, as evidenced by negative nucleocapsid antibodies both before and after vaccination. V lost 6 bases, J lost 0 bases, and 16 bases lay in between. The CDR3 runs to 16 residues. Germline V gene data show CDR1 as SGHTA and CDR2 as FQGNSA. Sequencing of the DNA from cultured CD4+ T cells was carried out with the Oncomine TCR Beta short-read assay. TCRdb analysed the PCR reads with MiXCR anew, one entry per CDR3 protein. The sample holds around 25,000 distinct CDR3 sequences, 67% seen once.

The sequences come from CD4+ T cells from blood, cultured in vitro, collected after SARS-CoV-2 vaccination. The clonotype originates from a human donor who received a COVID-19 vaccine. The V gene is TRBV7-2, the J gene TRBJ2-3; D perhaps matches TRBD2 (7 bases). Written as DNA, the CDR3 is TGTGCCAGCAGTATGGGGGGGGCGGCCAGCACAGATACGCAGTATTTT. Its protein is CASSMGGAASTDTQYF.